These 18 T cell receptor beta chains were sequenced from one sample in a study of cytotoxic CD8 clonotypes in ibrutinib-treated CLL. TCRdb keeps only in-frame clones here, not all; method: immunoSEQ multiplex PCR. Of over 95,000 clones in the sample, 58% were seen once. The source was PBMCs, collected after 24 months of ibrutinib treatment. The receptors were sampled from a human donor with chronic lymphocytic leukemia.

V is TRBV7-6 and J is TRBJ2-2; unclear D gene. Germline-derived CDR1 and CDR2 are SGHVS and FNYEAQ. This CDR3 spans 14 amino acids. V was clipped by 4 bases and J by 8 bases, with 14 bases between them. The CDR3 DNA reads as TGTGCCAGCAGCTATCAAAAGTCCTCTGGGGAGCTGTTTTTT. It codes for CASSYQKSSGELFF.

CDR3 sequence: CASSLERRGGSYTF. The CDR3 nucleotides are TGCGCCAGCAGCTTGGAACGGCGAGGGGGCAGCTACACCTTC. The gene calls are TRBV5-1 and TRBJ1-2; 7 bases are shared with TRBD1. J lost 9 bases, V lost 0 bases, and 8 bases had no gene match. The CDR3 has 14 residues. CDR1 and CDR2 from the germline V gene are SGHRS and YFSETQ.

The CDR3 spells CASSESFSGANVLTF. The CDR3 bases are TGTGCCAGCTCAGAAAGCTTTTCTGGGGCCAACGTCCTGACTTTC. The V gene is TRBV18, the J gene TRBJ2-6; D gene unclear. Germline assignment: CDR1 KGHSH and CDR2 LQKENI. The CDR3 extends over 15 amino acids. V lost 5 bases and J lost 1, with 9 bases in between.

J is TRBJ1-2 and V is TRBV7-9; D not resolved. V was shortened by 1 base and J by 5 bases, with 5 bases between the two germline ends. CDR1 and CDR2 (germline): SEHNR, FQNEAQ (reference sequence). The CDR3 covers 12 residues. Written as DNA, the CDR3 is TGTGCCAGCAGCTTAGAAGGGTATGGCTACACCTTC. Protein sequence: CASSLEGYGYTF.

V gene TRBV7-3 combines with J gene TRBJ1-6, with 7 bases fitting TRBD1. The ends lost 6 bases at V and 6 bases at J; junction bases unmatched: 5. CDR1 is SGHTA and CDR2 is FQGTGA in the germline V gene. The CDR3 is 14 amino acids. CDR3 DNA sequence: TGTGCCAGCAGACAGGGACAGCCTAATTCACCCCTCCACTTT. This encodes CASRQGQPNSPLHF.

A few counts support this clone. The genes are TRBV2 and TRBJ1-2; D is perhaps TRBD1 (5 bases). Germline CDR1 and CDR2: SNHLY and FYNNEI. V was trimmed by 3 bases and J by 5 bases, leaving 13 bases between them. This CDR3 is 14 amino acids long. CDR3 DNA sequence: TGTGCCAGCAGTGATCTAGCGGCAGGGTATGGCTACACCTTC. Translation gives CASSDLAAGYGYTF.

This chain connects TRBV5-1 to TRBJ2-1; D is possibly TRBD2 (6 bases). The V gene's germline CDR1 is SGHRS and CDR2 YFSETQ. V was clipped by 5 bases and J by 10 bases, with 22 bases between them. The CDR3 length is 15 residues. The CDR3 nucleotides are TGCGCCAGCAGTATGGCGGGGACGTCTCTTAGGGAGCAGTTCTTC. It encodes CASSMAGTSLREQFF.

CDR3 in DNA: TGTGCCACCAGCAGAGTTGCAAGAGCCAACACTGAAGCTTTCTTT. It translates to CATSRVARANTEAFF. V gene TRBV15 combines with J gene TRBJ1-1; D not resolved. The CDR3 contains 15 residues. V was shortened by 1 base and J by 2 bases, with 11 bases between the two germline ends. Germline V lookup: CDR1 LNHNV, CDR2 YYDKDF (reference sequence).

The chain employs TRBV7-8 and TRBJ2-4, with D unresolved. CDR1 is SGHVS and CDR2 is FQNEAQ in the germline V gene. The CDR3 spans 15 residues. V lost 5 bases and J 10 bases, leaving 21 bases between the germline ends. CDR3 region: CASSTLNLGNEIQYF. The CDR3 DNA reads as TGTGCCAGCAGCACCCTCAATTTGGGAAATGAAATTCAGTACTTC.

The chain combines TRBV5-1 with TRBJ2-3, with 9 bases lining up with TRBD1. The CDR3 totals 17 residues. Trimming took 1 base from V and 2 from J; bases not matched to a gene: 8. Germline CDR1 SGHRS, CDR2 YFSETQ. The CDR3 here is CASSLSPGTGITDTQYF. CDR3 nucleotides: TGCGCCAGCAGCTTGTCCCCCGGGACAGGGATCACAGATACGCAGTATTTT.

The chain joins TRBV25-1 to TRBJ2-7; weak D call: TRBD1 (6 bases). CDR3 length: 14 residues. Trimming left V 1 base short and J 3 bases short, with 10 bases between. CDR1 and CDR2 (germline): MGHDK, SYGVNS. Here the CDR3 DNA reads TGTGCCAGCAGTGAATTCGGACAGTTCTACGAGCAGTACTTC. Translation: CASSEFGQFYEQYF.

The chain is built from TRBV12-5 and TRBJ1-1; perhaps TRBD1 as D (6 bases). V was shortened by 2 bases and J by 3 bases, with 7 bases between the two germline ends. Looked up from germline, CDR1 is LGHNT and CDR2 is FRNRAP. The CDR3 loop spans 13 amino acids. CDR3 sequence: CASGLWTDTEAFF. DNA of the CDR3: TGTGCTAGTGGTTTGTGGACAGACACTGAAGCTTTCTTT.

This clone was seen a few times. The chain combines TRBV11-3 with TRBJ2-2; D is perhaps TRBD1 (5 bases). The V end lost 5 bases, the J end lost 4 bases, and 8 bases lay between the germline ends. CDR3 length equals 13 residues. Per germline, CDR1 SGHNT and CDR2 YENEEA. The CDR3 sequence: CASSRGFTGELFF. CDR3 in DNA: TGTGCCAGCAGCAGGGGTTTCACCGGGGAGCTGTTTTTT.

This clone has more than one count but fewer than ten. The chain couples TRBV14 to TRBJ2-1, with 8 positions matching TRBD2. The V and J ends lost 0 bases and 13 bases, in that order; junction bases with no gene match: 8. The CDR3 extends over 14 amino acids. CDR1 is SGHDN, CDR2 FVKESK, per germline. CDR3 sequence (DNA): TGTGCCAGCAGCCAAGATCATCCCGGACTAGCTCAGTTCTTC. Translation: CASSQDHPGLAQFF.

As DNA, the CDR3 is TGTGCCAGCAGCTTCGACAGACCTTCGGAGACCCAGTACTTC. It translates to CASSFDRPSETQYF. The gene calls are TRBV7-8 and TRBJ2-5, with a tentative D call TRBD1 (5 bases). Germline V gives CDR1 SGHVS, CDR2 FQNEAQ. The germline V and J ends were trimmed by 3 bases and 5 bases, with 13 bases remaining between them. This CDR3 has 14 residues.

The chain couples TRBV7-9 to TRBJ2-7; a weak D match, TRBD2 (5 bases). The CDR3 contains 13 residues. The V and J ends lost 0 bases and 4 bases respectively, with 7 bases between them. Germline loops: CDR1 SEHNR, CDR2 FQNEAQ (reference sequence). The CDR3: CASSLADLYEQYF. CDR3 bases: TGTGCCAGCAGCTTAGCGGACTTGTACGAGCAGTACTTC. The whole variable domain, filled in from reference TRBV7-9 and TRBJ2-7, reads DTGVSQNPRHKITKRGQNVTFRCDPISEHNRLYWYRQTLGQGPEFLTYFQNEAQLEKSRLLSDRFSAERPKGSFSTLEIQRTEQGDSAMYLCASSLADLYEQYFGPGTRLTVT.

The chain carries TRBV9 and TRBJ2-5; 7 bases fit TRBD2. Losses at the gene ends were 4 bases for V and 5 bases for J; bases not matched to a gene: 11. Per the germline V gene, CDR1 is SGDLS and CDR2 is YYNGEE. The CDR3 covers 15 residues. The CDR3 loop reads CASSPVERGLETQYF. For the CDR3, the DNA is TGTGCCAGCAGCCCGGTCGAGCGGGGTCTGGAGACCCAGTACTTC.

The CDR3 is CASSALSPEAFF. The CDR3 coding sequence is TGTGCCAGCAGCGCTCTATCCCCTGAAGCTTTCTTT. The chain couples TRBV2 to TRBJ1-1, with D uncertain. The CDR3 contains 12 residues. Trimming shortened V by 6 bases and J by 6 bases, and 11 bases separated the two germline ends. Germline values: CDR1 SNHLY, CDR2 FYNNEI. The full variable domain, rest sourced from reference TRBV2 and TRBJ1-1, is EPEVTQTPSHQVTQMGQEVILRCVPISNHLYFYWYRQILGQKVEFLVSFYNNEISEKSEIFDDQFSVERPDGSNFTLKIRSTKLEDSAMYFCASSALSPEAFFGQGTRLTVV.